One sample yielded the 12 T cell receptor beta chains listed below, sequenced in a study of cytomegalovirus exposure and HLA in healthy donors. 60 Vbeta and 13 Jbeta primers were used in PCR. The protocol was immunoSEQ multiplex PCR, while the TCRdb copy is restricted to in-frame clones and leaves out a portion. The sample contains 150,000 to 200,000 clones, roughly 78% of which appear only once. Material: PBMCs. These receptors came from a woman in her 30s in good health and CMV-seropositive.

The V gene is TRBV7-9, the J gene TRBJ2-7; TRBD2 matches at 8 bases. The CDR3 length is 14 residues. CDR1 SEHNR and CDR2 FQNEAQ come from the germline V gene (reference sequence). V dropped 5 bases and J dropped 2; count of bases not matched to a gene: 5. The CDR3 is CASSRTSSTYEQYF. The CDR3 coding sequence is TGTGCCAGCAGCCGGACTAGCTCAACCTACGAGCAGTACTTC.

CDR3 sequence: CASSPQDSRQLSQQYF. DNA for the CDR3: TGTGCCAGCTCACCACAAGACTCCCGACAGCTAAGTCAGCAGTACTTC. The genes are TRBV18 and TRBJ2-7; D perhaps matches TRBD1 (5 bases). The germline V gene has CDR1 KGHSH and CDR2 LQKENI. Trimming left V 1 base short and J 8 bases short, with 21 bases between. The CDR3 extends over 16 amino acids. Full variable domain (remainder filled in from reference TRBV18 and TRBJ2-7): NAGVMQNPRHLVRRRGQEARLRCSPMKGHSHVYWYRQLPEEGLKFMVYLQKENIIDESGMPKERFSAEFPKEGPSILRIQQVVRGDSAAYFCASSPQDSRQLSQQYFGPGTRLTVT.

For the CDR3, the DNA is TGTGCCAGCAGCTTACAGGGTGAAAAACTGTTTTTT. Translated, it gives CASSLQGEKLFF. The chain couples TRBV7-8 to TRBJ1-4, with a possible D match to TRBD1 (5 bases). CDR3 length equals 12 residues. Germline V gene sequence: CDR1 SGHVS, CDR2 FQNEAQ. Trimming stripped 2 bases from V and 7 bases from J, with 5 bases between.

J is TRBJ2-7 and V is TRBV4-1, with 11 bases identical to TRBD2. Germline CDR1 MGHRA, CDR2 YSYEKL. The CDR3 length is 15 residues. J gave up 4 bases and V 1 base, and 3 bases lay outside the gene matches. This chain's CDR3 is CASSQVAGGPYEQYF. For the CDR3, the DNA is TGCGCCAGCAGCCAAGTAGCGGGAGGGCCTTACGAGCAGTACTTC.

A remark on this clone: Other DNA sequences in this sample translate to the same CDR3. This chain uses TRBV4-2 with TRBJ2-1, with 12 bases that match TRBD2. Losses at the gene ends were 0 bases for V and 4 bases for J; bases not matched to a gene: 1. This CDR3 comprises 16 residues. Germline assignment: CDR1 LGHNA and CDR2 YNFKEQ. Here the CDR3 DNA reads TGTGCCAGCAGCCAAGAGGGGACTAGCGGGTACAATGAGCAGTTCTTC. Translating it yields CASSQEGTSGYNEQFF.

The CDR3, as DNA: TGTGCCAGCAATTCCGGGACAGGGAGACCATACGAGCAGTACTTC. Its translation: CASNSGTGRPYEQYF. The chain couples TRBV27 to TRBJ2-7; 9 nucleotides align to TRBD1. Germline loops: CDR1 MNHEY, CDR2 SMNVEV (reference sequence). The CDR3 has 15 residues. The V segment lost 7 bases and the J segment 4 bases; nucleotides outside the gene matches: 11.

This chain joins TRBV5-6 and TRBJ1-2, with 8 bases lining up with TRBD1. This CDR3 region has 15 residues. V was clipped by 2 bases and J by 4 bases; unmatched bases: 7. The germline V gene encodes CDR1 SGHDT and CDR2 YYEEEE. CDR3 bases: TGTGCCAGCAGCTTCCGGGACAGGCCCGGCTATGGCTACACCTTC. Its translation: CASSFRDRPGYGYTF.

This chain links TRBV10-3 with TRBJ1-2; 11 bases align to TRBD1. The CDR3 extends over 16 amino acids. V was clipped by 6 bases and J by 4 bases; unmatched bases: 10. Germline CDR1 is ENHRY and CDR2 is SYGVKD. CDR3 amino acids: CAISLDRGQGAYGYTF. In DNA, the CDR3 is TGTGCCATCAGCTTGGACAGGGGGCAGGGGGCCTATGGCTACACCTTC.

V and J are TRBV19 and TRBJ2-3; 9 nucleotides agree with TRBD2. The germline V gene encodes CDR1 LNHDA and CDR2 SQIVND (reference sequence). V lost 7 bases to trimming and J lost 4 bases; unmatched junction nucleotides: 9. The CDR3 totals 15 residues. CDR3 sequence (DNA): TGTGCCAGTAAATATGAGGCGGGGGGGCCAGATACGCAGTATTTT. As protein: CASKYEAGGPDTQYF.

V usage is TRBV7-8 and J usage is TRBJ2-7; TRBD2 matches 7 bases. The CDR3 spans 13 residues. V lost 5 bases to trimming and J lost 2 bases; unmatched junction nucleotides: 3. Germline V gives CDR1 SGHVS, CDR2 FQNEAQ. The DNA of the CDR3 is TGTGCCAGCAGCCGGAGCGGGACCTACGAGCAGTACTTC. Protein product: CASSRSGTYEQYF.

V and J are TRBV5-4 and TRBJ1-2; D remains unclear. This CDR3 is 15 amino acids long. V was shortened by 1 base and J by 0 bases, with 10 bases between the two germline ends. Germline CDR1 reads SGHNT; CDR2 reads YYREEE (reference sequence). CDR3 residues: CASSLFSGANYGYTF. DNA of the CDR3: TGTGCCAGCAGCTTGTTTTCGGGTGCTAACTATGGCTACACCTTC.

The CDR3 bases are TGTGCCAGCTCACCCAGGACAGCCTTTGGCTACACCTTC. It encodes CASSPRTAFGYTF. The chain recombines TRBV18 with TRBJ1-2; a possible D gene is TRBD1 (6 bases). V was cut by 3 bases and J by 7 bases, with 12 bases left in between. CDR1 is KGHSH and CDR2 is LQKENI in the germline V gene. The CDR3 consists of 13 residues. Supplemented by reference TRBV18 and TRBJ1-2, the full variable domain reads NAGVMQNPRHLVRRRGQEARLRCSPMKGHSHVYWYRQLPEEGLKFMVYLQKENIIDESGMPKERFSAEFPKEGPSILRIQQVVRGDSAAYFCASSPRTAFGYTFGSGTRLTVV.